One sample yielded the 10 T cell receptor beta chains listed below, sequenced in a study of Ad26.COV2.S vaccination and SARS-CoV-2 variants. Treatment indicated: around 19 received Ad26.COV2.S at low or high dose, single or two shots; about 5 received placebo; per-sample allocation not given. Day 63 after the first injection of vaccine or placebo was the sampling time. Using immunoSEQ multiplex PCR, the repertoire was profiled, and TCRdb retains in-frame clones only, with some absent. The top ten clones hold approximately 5.9% of a sample with hundreds of thousands of clones, around 90% of them seen once. The sample consisted of peripheral blood, taken in a trial of Ad26.COV2.S vaccine versus placebo. Every receptor here comes from a person between 18 and 60 years old who received the Ad26.COV2.S COVID-19 vaccine or a placebo.

J is TRBJ1-5 and V is TRBV6-5; D is ambiguous. The V gene's germline CDR1 is MNHEY and CDR2 SVGAGI. This CDR3 has 13 amino acids. V was trimmed by 0 bases and J by 5 bases, leaving 5 bases between them. The CDR3 protein is CASSYSYDQPQHF. The CDR3 DNA reads as TGTGCCAGCAGTTACTCTTACGATCAGCCCCAGCATTTT.

The chain uses TRBV19 and TRBJ2-3; D possibly uses TRBD1 or TRBD2 (6 bases each). V gave up 7 bases and J gave up 6 bases, with 14 bases separating them. The germline V gene encodes CDR1 LNHDA and CDR2 SQIVND (reference sequence). The CDR3 is 13 amino acids. CDR3 coding DNA: TGTGCCAGTAACCGGGGGCGCGGGGATACGCAGTATTTT. It translates to CASNRGRGDTQYF.

The J gene is TRBJ1-6, the V gene TRBV6-2 or TRBV6-3; the D is unclear. Germline V gene sequence: CDR1 MNHEY, CDR2 SVGEGT. Trimming removed 2 bases at V and 6 bases at J, with 14 bases between. The CDR3 totals 16 residues. CDR3 sequence reads: CASSYGAPHPNSPLHF. Written as DNA, the CDR3 is TGTGCCAGCAGTTACGGAGCTCCACACCCTAATTCACCCCTCCACTTT.

This clone is a singleton in its sample. This sequence joins TRBV6-2 or TRBV6-3 and TRBJ1-2; D remains unclear. Looked up from germline, CDR1 is MNHEY and CDR2 is SVGEGT. The CDR3 consists of 19 residues. Trimming shortened V by 2 bases and J by 2 bases, and 24 bases separated the two germline ends. The DNA of the CDR3 is TGTGCCAGCAGTTACGGAGGCGTAGTGACAACCGACGCGAACTATGGCTACACCTTC. Its protein is CASSYGGVVTTDANYGYTF.

The chain recombines TRBV28 with TRBJ1-4, with D uncertain. This CDR3 contains 16 residues. V was trimmed by 5 bases and J by 0 bases, leaving 13 bases between them. Germline values: CDR1 MDHEN, CDR2 SYDVKM. CDR3 amino acids: CASSTYRGTTNEKLFF. CDR3 bases: TGTGCCAGCAGTACATACCGGGGAACAACTAATGAAAAACTGTTTTTT.

The V and J genes are TRBV13 and TRBJ2-2, with D perhaps TRBD1 (6 bases). The V and J ends lost 5 bases and 0 bases respectively, with 16 bases between them. The CDR3 is 17 residues long. The germline CDR1 and CDR2 sequences are PRHDT and FYEKMQ (reference sequence). The CDR3 sequence is CASSENRVRPNTGELFF. The CDR3 nucleotides are TGTGCCAGCAGCGAAAACAGGGTACGGCCGAACACCGGGGAGCTGTTTTTT.

This chain connects TRBV5-5 to TRBJ2-3; D remains ambiguous. The V and J ends lost 2 bases and 2 bases respectively, with 9 bases between them. The CDR3 sequence is 14 residues long. CDR1 SGHKS and CDR2 YYEKEE come from the germline V gene (reference sequence). CDR3 in amino acids: CASSLGPLTDTQYF. Written as DNA, the CDR3 is TGTGCCAGCAGCTTAGGCCCGCTCACAGATACGCAGTATTTT.

V usage is TRBV7-3 and J usage is TRBJ2-2; TRBD2 is a possible D gene (6 bases). V lost 5 bases to trimming and J lost 5 bases, with 18 bases between them. Germline lookup yields CDR1 SGHTA and CDR2 FQGTGA. This CDR3 is 16 amino acids long. In DNA, the CDR3 is TGTGCCAGCAGCCCCCAAACCGGGAGTCCTACCGGGGAGCTGTTTTTT. Translating it yields CASSPQTGSPTGELFF.

The rearrangement uses TRBV6-6 and TRBJ2-5; 9 bases are a match to TRBD1. The CDR3 contains 14 residues. The germline CDR1 and CDR2 sequences are MNHNY and SVGAGI (reference sequence). The V gene end was trimmed by 8 bases and the J gene end by 0 bases; junction bases not matched to a gene: 4. The CDR3 coding sequence is TGTGCCAGCGCCCGGGACAGGGACCAAGAGACCCAGTACTTC. This sequence encodes CASARDRDQETQYF.

This clone occurred a few times. The V and J genes are TRBV7-2 and TRBJ1-5; 7 bases are a match to TRBD1. There are 14 residues in the CDR3. Per the germline V gene, CDR1 is SGHTA and CDR2 is FQGNSA. The V segment lost 5 bases and the J segment 6 bases; nucleotides outside the gene matches: 7. The CDR3 bases are TGTGCCAGCAGCCCCAGACAGGGTGGTCAGCCCCAGCATTTT. Protein product: CASSPRQGGQPQHF.